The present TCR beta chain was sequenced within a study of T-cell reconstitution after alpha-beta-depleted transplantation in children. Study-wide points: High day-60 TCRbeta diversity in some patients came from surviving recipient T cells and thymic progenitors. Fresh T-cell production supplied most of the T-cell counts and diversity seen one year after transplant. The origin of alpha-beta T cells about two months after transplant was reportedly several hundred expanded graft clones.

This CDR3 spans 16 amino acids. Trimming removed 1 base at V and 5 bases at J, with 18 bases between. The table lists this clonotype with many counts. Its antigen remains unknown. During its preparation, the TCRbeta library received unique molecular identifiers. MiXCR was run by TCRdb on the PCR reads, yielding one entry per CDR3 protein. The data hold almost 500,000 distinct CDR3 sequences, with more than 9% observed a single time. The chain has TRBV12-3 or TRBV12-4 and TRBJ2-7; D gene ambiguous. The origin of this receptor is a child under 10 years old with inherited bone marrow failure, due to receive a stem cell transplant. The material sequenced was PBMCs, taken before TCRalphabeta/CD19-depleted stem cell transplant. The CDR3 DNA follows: TGTGCCAGCAGTTTAGATCCCTCACCGCCGTTCGACGAGCAGTACTTC. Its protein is CASSLDPSPPFDEQYF.